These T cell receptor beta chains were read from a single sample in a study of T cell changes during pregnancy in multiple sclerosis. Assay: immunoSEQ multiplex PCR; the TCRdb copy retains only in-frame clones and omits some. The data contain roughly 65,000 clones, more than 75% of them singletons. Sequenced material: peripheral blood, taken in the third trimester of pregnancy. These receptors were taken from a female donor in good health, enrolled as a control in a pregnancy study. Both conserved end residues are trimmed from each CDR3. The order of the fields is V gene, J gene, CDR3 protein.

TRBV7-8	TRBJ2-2	ASSPGAGELF
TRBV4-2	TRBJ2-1	ASSQMRNEQF
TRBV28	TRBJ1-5	ASRSRVRGVVNQPQH
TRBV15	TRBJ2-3	ATSRAPGQGGTQY
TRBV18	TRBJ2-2	ASSWDREFVVTGELF
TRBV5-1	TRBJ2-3	ASASYRTEGTDTQY
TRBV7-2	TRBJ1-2	ASSIGTGYGYT
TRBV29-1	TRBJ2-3	SVETGQPRWGLSTDTQY
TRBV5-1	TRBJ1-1	ASSLLESYTEAF
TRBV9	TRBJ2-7	ASSGRAGGLPYEQY
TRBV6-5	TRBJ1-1	ASSYPGGYEAF
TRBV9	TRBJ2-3	ASSVLSGGATDTQY
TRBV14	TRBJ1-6	ASSQKEGVNSPLH
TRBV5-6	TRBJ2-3	ASSLGRGDPTDTQY
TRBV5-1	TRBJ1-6	ASSLAAGGRNSPLH
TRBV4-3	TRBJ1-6	ASSHSDRRGSPLH
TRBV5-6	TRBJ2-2	ASSPNPTSGGAGELF
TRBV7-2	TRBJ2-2	ASSPLTGNSGELF
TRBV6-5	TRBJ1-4	ASSSVGQGDEKLF
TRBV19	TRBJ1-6	ASSIGGVMGSPLH
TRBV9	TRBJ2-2	ASSVVSSGALGGELF
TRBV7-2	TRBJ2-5	ASSPRTSGETQY
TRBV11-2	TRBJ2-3	ASSPLYTGLAGSTDTQY
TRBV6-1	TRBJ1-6	ASSEGRTADNSPLH
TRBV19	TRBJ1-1	ASSPRTRTGTEAF
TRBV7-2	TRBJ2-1	ASSLKVTVSYNEQF
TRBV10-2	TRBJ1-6	ASSWGRENSPLH
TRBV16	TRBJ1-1	ASSPDRSTGAAF
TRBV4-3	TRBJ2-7	ASSPGQGAFEQY
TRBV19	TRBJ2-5	ASTGLSQETQY
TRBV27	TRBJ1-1	ASSLSRNTEAF
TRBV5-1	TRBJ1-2	ASSPAGTANYGYT
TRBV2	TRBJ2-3	ASSAPSGGPDTQY
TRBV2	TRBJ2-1	ASSERNEQF
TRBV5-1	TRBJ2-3	ASSRTGTGGANTQY
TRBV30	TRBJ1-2	AWSVPGRRAYT
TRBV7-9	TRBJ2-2	ASSSGLASPTGELF
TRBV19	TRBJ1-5	ASCDTGNNQPQH
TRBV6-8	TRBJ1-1	AISPQGALAEAF
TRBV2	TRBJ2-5	ASSPSSGVQETQY
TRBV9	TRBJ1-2	ASSVLIGGGLGYT
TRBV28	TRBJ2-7	ASRGTGGKNYEQY
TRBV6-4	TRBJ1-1	ASRKNGELSTEAF
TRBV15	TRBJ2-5	ATTGGTAQETQY
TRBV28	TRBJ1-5	AVSAGEDQPQH
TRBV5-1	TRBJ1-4	ASTRQGSNEKLF
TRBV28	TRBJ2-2	ASSLIGGAGELF
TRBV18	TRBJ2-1	ASSPPGRLGLNEQF
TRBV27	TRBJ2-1	ASSSPTASYNEQF
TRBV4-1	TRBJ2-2	ASTPGLAGLHTGELF
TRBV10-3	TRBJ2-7	AISRGQGSYEQY
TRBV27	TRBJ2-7	ASSAKQGFYEQY
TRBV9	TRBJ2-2	ASSVGGTVSGELF
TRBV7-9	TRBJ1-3	ASSAGTASGNTIY
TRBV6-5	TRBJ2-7	ASSLRTGPPHEQY
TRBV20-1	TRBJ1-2	SVDYGYT
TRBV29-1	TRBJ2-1	SVRGGEQF